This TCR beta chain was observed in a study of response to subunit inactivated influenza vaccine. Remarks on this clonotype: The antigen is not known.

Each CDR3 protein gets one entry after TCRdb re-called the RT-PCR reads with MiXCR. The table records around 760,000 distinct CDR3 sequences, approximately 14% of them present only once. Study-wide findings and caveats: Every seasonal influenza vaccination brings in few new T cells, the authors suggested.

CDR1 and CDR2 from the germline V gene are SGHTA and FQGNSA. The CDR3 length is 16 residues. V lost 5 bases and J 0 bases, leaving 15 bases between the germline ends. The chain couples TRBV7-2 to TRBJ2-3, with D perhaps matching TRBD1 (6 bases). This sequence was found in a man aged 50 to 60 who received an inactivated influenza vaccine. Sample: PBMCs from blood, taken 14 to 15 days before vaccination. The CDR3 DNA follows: TGTGCCAGCAGCGCAAGGACAGCTACTAGCACAGATACGCAGTATTTT. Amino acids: CASSARTATSTDTQYF. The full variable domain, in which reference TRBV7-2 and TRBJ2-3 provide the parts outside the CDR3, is GAGVSQSPSNKVTEKGKDVELRCDPISGHTALYWYRQSLGQGLEFLIYFQGNSAPDKSGLPSDRFSAERTGGSVSTLTIQRTQQEDSAVYLCASSARTATSTDTQYFGPGTRLTVL.